These 7 T cell receptor beta chains share one sample of origin, sequenced in a study of OX40 agonist ivuxolimab in advanced cancers. TCRdb keeps only in-frame clones here, not all; method: immunoSEQ multiplex PCR. This table has 15,000 to 20,000 clones, approximately 86% appearing once. Sequenced material: CD4+ or CD8+ T cells sorted from blood, taken in a trial of the OX40 agonist ivuxolimab. All receptors come from an adult with an advanced solid tumor such as melanoma, head and neck, liver or kidney cancer.

V usage is TRBV28 and J usage is TRBJ2-6; D gene unclear. Germline V gene sequence: CDR1 MDHEN, CDR2 SYDVKM. The CDR3 extends over 16 amino acids. V was clipped by 7 bases and J by 0 bases, with 13 bases between them. Here the CDR3 DNA reads TGTGCCAGCAATCCCGGGCTCTTCTCTGGGGCCAACGTCCTGACTTTC. Translated, it gives CASNPGLFSGANVLTF.

In its sample, this clone was seen once. The V call is TRBV28, the J call TRBJ2-3; the match to TRBD2 covers 7 bases. Germline V gene lookup returns CDR1 MDHEN and CDR2 SYDVKM. V was clipped by 2 bases and J by 0 bases; unmatched bases: 2. The CDR3 is 15 residues long. The CDR3, as DNA: TGTGCCAGCAGTTTACCAGCGGGGAGCACAGATACGCAGTATTTT. Amino acid sequence: CASSLPAGSTDTQYF.

The V call is TRBV4-2, the J call TRBJ2-3; D is undetermined. Trimming took 0 bases from V and 3 from J, leaving 10 bases between them. Germline lookup yields CDR1 LGHNA and CDR2 YNFKEQ. This CDR3 region has 15 residues. CDR3 sequence: CASSQDTQVTDTQYF. CDR3 nucleotides: TGTGCCAGCAGCCAAGATACTCAGGTAACAGATACGCAGTATTTT.

This chain joins TRBV15 and TRBJ2-5; 8 nucleotides line up with TRBD2. Germline CDR1 reads LNHNV; CDR2 reads YYDKDF (reference sequence). With V trimmed by 4 bases and J by 1 base, 5 bases remained unmatched. The CDR3 runs to 15 residues. The CDR3 protein is CATSTGTRGQETQYF. CDR3 in DNA: TGTGCCACCAGCACCGGGACTAGAGGCCAAGAGACCCAGTACTTC.

The count of this clone is one. This chain links TRBV6-1 with TRBJ2-2; maybe TRBD1 (6 bases). The CDR3 covers 14 residues. Per germline, CDR1 MNHNS and CDR2 SASEGT. V lost 6 bases and J lost 1, with 9 bases in between. As DNA, the CDR3 is TGTGCCAGCAGAGGACAGATGAACACCGGGGAGCTGTTTTTT. This translates into CASRGQMNTGELFF.

This sequence joins TRBV9 and TRBJ1-1; D ambiguous. The length of the CDR3 is 13 residues. Germline-derived CDR1 and CDR2 are SGDLS and YYNGEE. The V and J ends lost 0 bases and 1 base respectively, with 4 bases between them. The CDR3: CASSVGPNTEAFF. In DNA form, the CDR3 reads TGTGCCAGCAGCGTAGGACCGAACACTGAAGCTTTCTTT.

The chain combines TRBV9 with TRBJ1-4, with no clear D. Looked up from germline, CDR1 is SGDLS and CDR2 is YYNGEE. The CDR3 is made up of 14 amino acids. The V and J ends lost 3 bases and 3 bases respectively, with 9 bases between them. CDR3 in amino acids: CASSGEWPNEKLFF. CDR3 nucleotides: TGTGCCAGCAGCGGAGAGTGGCCTAATGAAAAACTGTTTTTT.